This T cell receptor (beta chain) was profiled in a study of cytomegalovirus exposure and HLA in healthy donors. Study background: Genetic ancestry analysis placed more than 80% of the 398 donors that were genotyped in the Caucasian-associated cluster.

Use of 60 Vbeta and 13 Jbeta primers characterized the PCR. Some clones are missing from TCRdb's copy, which holds only in-frame ones; the method was immunoSEQ multiplex PCR. Among 30,000 to 40,000 clones listed, roughly 79% were seen once. This clone has only a few counts. The sample taken for sequencing was PBMCs. This receptor was identified in a woman aged 40 to 50 in good health and CMV-seronegative.

CDR3: CATRSRLGHTEAFF. The DNA of the CDR3 is TGTGCCACCCGATCCAGGCTGGGGCATACTGAAGCTTTCTTT. The J gene is TRBJ1-1, the V gene TRBV19; D might be TRBD1 (5 bases). With 10 bases removed from V and 5 bases from J, the gap between germline ends came to 20 bases. CDR3 size: 14 residues. Germline V lookup: CDR1 LNHDA, CDR2 SQIVND (reference sequence).